Following are 17 T cell receptor beta chains from one sample sequenced in a study of blood T cell repertoires in COVID-19. TCRdb keeps only in-frame clones here, not all; method: immunoSEQ multiplex PCR. The repertoire holds some 74,000 clones, with 83% as singletons. Specimen: peripheral blood. The receptor source for this set is a man older than 75 with acute or convalescent COVID-19.

The chain couples TRBV2 to TRBJ2-1; 8 positions agree with TRBD2. CDR3 length: 13 amino acids. The V segment lost 5 bases and the J segment 8 bases; nucleotides outside the gene matches: 5. Germline CDR1 SNHLY, CDR2 FYNNEI. CDR3: CASSSGSGDEQFF. The CDR3 DNA sequence: TGTGCCAGCAGTAGCGGGAGTGGAGATGAGCAGTTCTTC.

In this sample, this clone turned up once. The chain has TRBV28 and TRBJ1-1, with 12 bases matching TRBD1. The CDR3 consists of 14 residues. The germline V gene has CDR1 MDHEN and CDR2 SYDVKM. The V and J ends lost 6 bases and 5 bases, in that order; junction bases with no gene match: 4. The DNA for the CDR3 is TGTGCCAGCAGGGGGACAGGGGGCGAAACTGAAGCTTTCTTT. It yields the protein CASRGTGGETEAFF.

This chain links TRBV5-1 with TRBJ2-2; tentatively, D is TRBD1 (6 bases). V gave up 3 bases and J gave up 5 bases, with 8 bases separating them. Germline CDR1 and CDR2: SGHRS and YFSETQ. The CDR3 runs to 13 residues. This chain's CDR3 is CASSSRGTGELFF. DNA for the CDR3: TGCGCCAGCAGCTCCAGGGGAACCGGGGAGCTGTTTTTT.

The chain combines TRBV7-2 with TRBJ2-3; no clear D. The CDR3 is 12 residues long. Germline assignment: CDR1 SGHTA and CDR2 FQGNSA. V gave up 6 bases and J gave up 0 bases, with 4 bases separating them. CDR3 loop: CASRYSTDTQYF. The CDR3 DNA sequence: TGTGCCAGCAGATATAGCACAGATACGCAGTATTTT.

V usage is TRBV18 and J usage is TRBJ1-1; D perhaps matches TRBD1 (5 bases). This CDR3 contains 14 residues. Trimming stripped 1 base from V and 6 bases from J, with 12 bases between. Germline assignment: CDR1 KGHSH and CDR2 LQKENI. CDR3 in amino acids: CASSPRGGLAEAFF. As DNA, the CDR3 is TGTGCCAGCTCACCACGTGGGGGGTTGGCTGAAGCTTTCTTT.

This clone was seen more than once but under ten times. The chain links TRBV4-3 to TRBJ1-5, with D unresolved. CDR3 size: 14 residues. V lost 0 bases and J lost 6, with 9 bases in between. Germline V gene lookup returns CDR1 LGHNA and CDR2 YSLEER. In DNA form, the CDR3 reads TGCGCCAGCAGCCAAGAGGTGATGCGTCAGCCCCAGCATTTT. Translated: CASSQEVMRQPQHF.

The genes are TRBV7-2 and TRBJ2-1; TRBD1 matches 7 bases. V was clipped by 2 bases and J by 6 bases; unmatched bases: 4. CDR1 is SGHTA, CDR2 FQGNSA, per germline. The CDR3 has 14 amino acids. In DNA form, the CDR3 reads TGTGCCAGCAGCTTAAATAGGGACAGCAATGAGCAGTTCTTC. It codes for CASSLNRDSNEQFF. Based on the CDR3 plus reference TRBV7-2 and TRBJ2-1, the full variable domain is GAGVSQSPSNKVTEKGKDVELRCDPISGHTALYWYRQSLGQGLEFLIYFQGNSAPDKSGLPSDRFSAERTGGSVSTLTIQRTQQEDSAVYLCASSLNRDSNEQFFGPGTRLTVL.

The chain employs TRBV20-1 and TRBJ2-2; no clear D. CDR1 and CDR2 (germline): DFQATT, SNEGSKA (reference sequence). This CDR3 comprises 14 residues. Trimming took off 3 bases at V and 0 bases at J, with 8 bases between the two ends. The DNA for the CDR3 is TGCAGTGCTAGTGGCACAGCGAACACCGGGGAGCTGTTTTTT. Its translation: CSASGTANTGELFF.

The gene calls are TRBV13 and TRBJ1-1, with TRBD1 as a possible D gene (5 bases). The germline V and J ends were trimmed by 5 bases and 3 bases, with 19 bases remaining between them. CDR3 length: 16 residues. Germline values: CDR1 PRHDT, CDR2 FYEKMQ (reference sequence). DNA of the CDR3: TGTGCCAGCAGCCCCGGGACTCTGTCATGGGACACTGAAGCTTTCTTT. Translation: CASSPGTLSWDTEAFF.

As regards this clone: Within the sample, other DNA sequences also encode this same CDR3. The chain recombines TRBV19 with TRBJ1-2; 7 positions match TRBD1. Trimming removed 6 bases from V and 2 bases from J; junction bases left unmatched: 6. This CDR3 spans 14 amino acids. Germline V lookup: CDR1 LNHDA, CDR2 SQIVND (reference sequence). Here the CDR3 reads CASSPGGGNYGYTF. CDR3 DNA sequence: TGTGCCAGTAGCCCCGGAGGGGGCAACTATGGCTACACCTTC.

In its sample, this clone was seen once. The chain links TRBV6-6 to TRBJ1-1; TRBD1 aligns across 7 bases. This CDR3 is 15 amino acids long. J lost 1 base, V lost 4 bases, and 6 bases had no gene match. Germline lookup yields CDR1 MNHNY and CDR2 SVGAGI (reference sequence). The CDR3 spells CASSSLSGGNTEAFF. CDR3 sequence (DNA): TGTGCCAGCAGTTCGCTCTCAGGGGGGAACACTGAAGCTTTCTTT.

The chain combines TRBV27 with TRBJ2-7, with 11 bases matching TRBD2. The CDR3 spans 20 residues. Germline V CDR1 and CDR2: MNHEY, SMNVEV (reference sequence). J gave up 0 bases and V 5 bases, and 18 bases lay outside the gene matches. In nucleotides, the CDR3 is TGTGCCAGCAGTCCACAATGGCTAGCGGGAGGTCATTACAACTCCTACGAGCAGTACTTC. This gives the protein CASSPQWLAGGHYNSYEQYF.

This sequence joins TRBV4-1 and TRBJ2-7, with a weak D call TRBD2 (5 bases). Trimming pared 4 bases from V and 9 bases from J, leaving 13 bases between. In germline, CDR1 is MGHRA, CDR2 YSYEKL. CDR3 length: 12 residues. CDR3 sequence reads: CASSRGLGGQYF. The CDR3 DNA is TGCGCCAGCAGCCGAGGACTTGGTGGGCAGTACTTC.

The V and J genes are TRBV7-8 and TRBJ1-2, with D perhaps matching TRBD1 (6 bases). The CDR3 consists of 13 residues. Germline lookup yields CDR1 SGHVS and CDR2 FQNEAQ. V lost 5 bases, J lost 7 bases, and 14 bases lay in between. The CDR3 nucleotides are TGTGCCAGCAGCCCTCGACAGGATAGTGGCTACACCTTC. This gives the protein CASSPRQDSGYTF.

The chain uses TRBV2 and TRBJ2-7; D is possibly TRBD2 (5 bases). The germline V gene has CDR1 SNHLY and CDR2 FYNNEI. The CDR3 loop spans 14 amino acids. Trimming removed 6 bases from V and 5 bases from J, with 17 bases in between. The CDR3 nucleotides read TGTGCCAGCAGCGTGGAGGTCAGCCCGCACGAGCAGTACTTC. This translates into CASSVEVSPHEQYF. The whole variable domain, remainder taken from reference TRBV2 and TRBJ2-7, is EPEVTQTPSHQVTQMGQEVILRCVPISNHLYFYWYRQILGQKVEFLVSFYNNEISEKSEIFDDQFSVERPDGSNFTLKIRSTKLEDSAMYFCASSVEVSPHEQYFGPGTRLTVT.

The rearrangement joins TRBV19 to TRBJ1-1; perhaps TRBD1 as D (6 bases). The germline V gene has CDR1 LNHDA and CDR2 SQIVND (reference sequence). The CDR3 has 15 residues. V lost 4 bases, J lost 1 base, and 13 bases lay in between. The CDR3 loop is CASSTTGPGNTEAFF. In DNA form, the CDR3 reads TGTGCCAGTAGTACGACAGGCCCAGGGAACACTGAAGCTTTCTTT.

This clone was seen just once. The chain couples TRBV19 to TRBJ1-5, with 7 bases fitting TRBD1. Germline V gives CDR1 LNHDA, CDR2 SQIVND (reference sequence). The ends lost 8 bases at V and 7 bases at J; junction bases unmatched: 11. The CDR3 sequence is 14 residues long. The DNA for the CDR3 is TGTGCCAGTCTGGAAAGGGGGCTAGGACAGCCCCAGCATTTT. This codes for CASLERGLGQPQHF.